This T cell receptor beta chain was captured in a study of T cells expressing NK-cell markers. On the study more broadly: Among eight sequenced donors, seven carried HCMV seropositivity while one was seronegative.

Looked up from germline, CDR1 is PRHDT and CDR2 is FYEKMQ (reference sequence). The CDR3 runs to 13 residues. TCRdb re-called the 5' RACE reads, yielding one record per CDR3 amino acid sequence without DNA. The sample table sets out 400,000 or so distinct CDR3 sequences. The receptor's source is a woman aged 50 to 65 in good health. Sample: blood T cells: a sorted CD56 or NKG2C T cell subset, CD4+ or CD8+ T cells, or bulk PBMC T cells (not recorded which). The rearrangement links TRBV13 to TRBJ2-7. This CDR3 is CASSPNPKYEQYF.